This T cell receptor beta chain originates from a study of beta chain features in type 1 diabetes. General study findings and limits: TCRB CDR3s from Type 1 diabetes patients were moderately but significantly shorter in all four CD4+ subsets. There was no resolution here of whether HLA type influences TCRB rearrangement. Short templates might get an advantage during PCR, and this would be equal in patients and controls.

Every bit of the isolated RNA underwent reverse transcription, so sequencing read expressed TCRB transcripts. The repertoire was sequenced with immunoSEQ multiplex PCR; TCRdb's copy has only in-frame clones and lacks some. The data show over 120,000 clones, roughly a tenth seen once. CDR3 length: 14 residues. Trimming pared 8 bases from V and 0 bases from J, leaving 8 bases between. Germline values: CDR1 MNHEY, CDR2 SVGAGI. This clone was seen a handful of times. Its antigen is undetermined. The rearrangement links TRBV6-5 to TRBJ1-6; D is undetermined. The sequence was obtained from a man aged 18-30 years in good health. What was sequenced was naive CD4+ T cells from blood. CDR3 region: CASGQDSYNSPLHF. In DNA, the CDR3 is TGTGCCAGCGGTCAGGACTCCTATAATTCACCCCTCCACTTT.